The 19 T cell receptor beta chains below all came from one sample that was sequenced in a study of blood T cell repertoires in COVID-19. Clones were read by immunoSEQ multiplex PCR, and TCRdb kept only the in-frame ones, dropping some. The sample has about 120,000 clones, approximately 90% seen once. Sample: peripheral blood. The receptors come from a human donor with active COVID-19. The donor label of this sample is uncertain.

Only one count was recorded for this clone. The chain joins TRBV2 to TRBJ2-5; D not certain. This CDR3 comprises 11 residues. V was cut by 5 bases and J by 2 bases, with 3 bases left in between. Germline CDR1 and CDR2: SNHLY and FYNNEI. CDR3 bases: TGTGCCAGCAGTCTTCAAGAGACCCAGTACTTC. Translation: CASSLQETQYF.

The V call is TRBV5-4, the J call TRBJ2-1; D uncertain. This CDR3 has 16 amino acids. The germline gives CDR1 SGHNT, CDR2 YYREEE (reference sequence). Trimming removed 2 bases from V and 5 bases from J, with 17 bases in between. CDR3: CASSFSVGLGHNEQFF. DNA of the CDR3: TGTGCCAGCAGCTTCTCAGTGGGCCTCGGCCACAATGAGCAGTTCTTC.

This chain joins TRBV7-9 and TRBJ2-3; TRBD1 matches 9 bases. V was clipped by 4 bases and J by 3 bases; unmatched bases: 8. CDR3 length: 16 amino acids. Germline V gene sequence: CDR1 SEHNR, CDR2 FQNEAQ (reference sequence). The CDR3 sequence is CASSSNPGQGTDTQYF. In DNA, the CDR3 is TGTGCCAGCAGCTCAAACCCGGGACAGGGAACAGATACGCAGTATTTT. Complete variable domain (other parts from reference TRBV7-9 and TRBJ2-3): DTGVSQNPRHKITKRGQNVTFRCDPISEHNRLYWYRQTLGQGPEFLTYFQNEAQLEKSRLLSDRFSAERPKGSFSTLEIQRTEQGDSAMYLCASSSNPGQGTDTQYFGPGTRLTVL.

The chain joins TRBV14 to TRBJ1-3; tentatively, D is TRBD1 (5 bases). Germline V gene data show CDR1 as SGHDN and CDR2 as FVKESK. The CDR3 is made up of 21 amino acids. Trimming shortened V by 0 bases and J by 0 bases, and 24 bases separated the two germline ends. The CDR3 sequence: CASSQDGTGLPFSYSGNTIYF. The DNA of the CDR3 is TGTGCCAGCAGCCAAGACGGCACGGGACTACCATTTTCCTACTCTGGAAACACCATATATTTT.

The V gene is TRBV19, the J gene TRBJ2-7; 7 positions match TRBD2. Looked up from germline, CDR1 is LNHDA and CDR2 is SQIVND (reference sequence). J was trimmed by 4 bases and V by 4 bases; bases with no gene match: 4. There are 13 residues in the CDR3. The CDR3 spells CASSRGGSYEQYF. CDR3 sequence (DNA): TGTGCCAGTAGTAGGGGGGGGAGTTACGAGCAGTACTTC. The complete variable domain, with remaining parts taken from reference TRBV19 and TRBJ2-7, reads DGGITQSPKYLFRKEGQNVTLSCEQNLNHDAMYWYRQDPGQGLRLIYYSQIVNDFQKGDIAEGYSVSREKKESFPLTVTSAQKNPTAFYLCASSRGGSYEQYFGPGTRLTVT.

The gene calls are TRBV7-9 and TRBJ2-7; possible D gene TRBD2, 6 bases. V shed 2 bases and J shed 4 bases, with 9 bases lying between them. The CDR3 length is 13 residues. Looked up from germline, CDR1 is SEHNR and CDR2 is FQNEAQ (reference sequence). The DNA for the CDR3 is TGTGCCAGCAGCTTACCTAGCGAGTACGAGCAGTACTTC. Translated: CASSLPSEYEQYF.

This clone is a singleton in its sample. V gene TRBV7-8 combines with J gene TRBJ2-6; 7 bases agree with TRBD1. Germline lookup yields CDR1 SGHVS and CDR2 FQNEAQ. The ends lost 1 base at V and 0 bases at J; junction bases unmatched: 18. This CDR3 has 22 amino acids. CDR3: CASSLVRTGKEGPVSGANVLTF. The DNA for the CDR3 is TGTGCCAGCAGCTTAGTTAGGACAGGAAAAGAAGGACCTGTCTCTGGGGCCAACGTCCTGACTTTC.

V usage is TRBV5-6 and J usage is TRBJ1-5; D is unclear. V shed 2 bases and J shed 1 base, with 13 bases lying between them. This CDR3 region has 16 residues. The germline V gene has CDR1 SGHDT and CDR2 YYEEEE. The CDR3 here is CASSFRGSPSNQPQHF. Written as DNA, the CDR3 is TGTGCCAGCAGCTTCCGAGGGTCTCCAAGCAATCAGCCCCAGCATTTT. Drawing the rest from reference TRBV5-6 and TRBJ1-5, the complete variable domain is DAGVTQSPTHLIKTRGQQVTLRCSPKSGHDTVSWYQQALGQGPQFIFQYYEEEERQRGNFPDRFSGHQFPNYSSELNVNALLLGDSALYLCASSFRGSPSNQPQHFGDGTRLSIL.

CDR3 DNA sequence: TGTGCCAGCAGCCGTAACCGGGACAGCTATAATTCACCCCTCCACTTT. As protein: CASSRNRDSYNSPLHF. V and J are TRBV3-1 (or the pseudogene TRBV3-2) and TRBJ1-6; 7 bases line up with TRBD1. V was clipped by 4 bases and J by 3 bases; unmatched bases: 6. The CDR3 runs to 16 residues. Germline-derived CDR1 and CDR2 are LGHDT and YNNKEL (reference sequence).

The rearrangement uses TRBV29-1 and TRBJ2-5, with a possible D match to TRBD1 (6 bases). This CDR3 is built from 14 residues. CDR1 is SQVTM and CDR2 is ANQGSEA in the germline V gene. V lost 5 bases to trimming and J lost 4 bases, with 17 bases between them. The CDR3 sequence: CSVRRSGALETQYF. CDR3 bases: TGCAGCGTTCGAAGATCAGGGGCACTAGAGACCCAGTACTTC. The whole variable domain, remainder taken from reference TRBV29-1 and TRBJ2-5, is SAVISQKPSRDICQRGTSLTIQCQVDSQVTMMFWYRQQPGQSLTLIATANQGSEATYESGFVIDKFPISRPNLTFSTLTVSNMSPEDSSIYLCSVRRSGALETQYFGPGTRLLVL.

The gene calls are TRBV29-1 and TRBJ1-1, with D possibly being TRBD1 (5 bases). V shed 3 bases and J shed 8 bases, with 10 bases lying between them. The germline gives CDR1 SQVTM, CDR2 ANQGSEA. This CDR3 spans 11 amino acids. As DNA, the CDR3 is TGCAGCGTTGAGGGGGGAGTAGAAGCTTTCTTT. Encoded protein: CSVEGGVEAFF. Using reference TRBV29-1 and TRBJ1-1 for the parts outside the CDR3, the full variable domain is SAVISQKPSRDICQRGTSLTIQCQVDSQVTMMFWYRQQPGQSLTLIATANQGSEATYESGFVIDKFPISRPNLTFSTLTVSNMSPEDSSIYLCSVEGGVEAFFGQGTRLTVV.

The chain uses TRBV7-2 and TRBJ2-2, with TRBD1 as a possible D gene (5 bases). The germline V gene has CDR1 SGHTA and CDR2 FQGNSA. This CDR3 contains 14 residues. V was clipped by 0 bases and J by 7 bases, with 9 bases between them. CDR3 region: CASSLAVGHGELFF. In DNA, the CDR3 is TGTGCCAGCAGCTTAGCGGTGGGGCACGGGGAGCTGTTTTTT. The whole variable domain, remainder taken from reference TRBV7-2 and TRBJ2-2, is GAGVSQSPSNKVTEKGKDVELRCDPISGHTALYWYRQSLGQGLEFLIYFQGNSAPDKSGLPSDRFSAERTGGSVSTLTIQRTQQEDSAVYLCASSLAVGHGELFFGEGSRLTVL.

On this clone itself: At one end the junction does not follow the germline gene, possibly because of a read error. The chain joins TRBV18 to TRBJ2-6; a possible D gene is TRBD2 (5 bases). Looked up from germline, CDR1 is KGHSH and CDR2 is LQKENI. This CDR3 is built from 17 residues. The CDR3 DNA reads as TGTGCCAGCGCACCAATGATCTCGGGAACTGGGGCCAACGTCCTGACTTTC. This encodes CASAPMISGTGANVLTF.

This chain uses TRBV28 with TRBJ2-3; perhaps TRBD2 as D (7 bases). The germline V gene has CDR1 MDHEN and CDR2 SYDVKM. The V end lost 8 bases, the J end lost 3 bases, and 18 bases lay between the germline ends. This CDR3 region has 15 residues. The CDR3 here is CASSMGGGQTDTQYF. CDR3 bases: TGTGCCAGCTCCATGGGGGGGGGACAAACAGATACGCAGTATTTT.

The chain couples TRBV7-9 to TRBJ2-1; a possible D gene is TRBD2 (6 bases). The V and J ends lost 5 bases and 10 bases respectively, with 12 bases between them. The CDR3 is 12 residues long. Germline V lookup: CDR1 SEHNR, CDR2 FQNEAQ (reference sequence). The CDR3 nucleotides are TGTGCCAGCAGCCCTCCGGGGGAGGAGCAGTTCTTC. Translation gives CASSPPGEEQFF.

The chain recombines TRBV19 with TRBJ1-2; 8 nucleotides line up with TRBD1. Germline V gene lookup returns CDR1 LNHDA and CDR2 SQIVND (reference sequence). Unmatched junction bases numbered 8, after V lost 1 base and J lost 4 bases. The CDR3 runs 16 residues. CDR3 nucleotide sequence: TGTGCCAGTAGTATAGGACACTTCGGGACAGGCTATGGCTACACCTTC. Translation gives CASSIGHFGTGYGYTF.

The V call is TRBV15, the J call TRBJ1-5; D is perhaps TRBD1 (5 bases). The CDR3 runs to 15 residues. The germline V gene has CDR1 LNHNV and CDR2 YYDKDF (reference sequence). V lost 0 bases, J lost 11 bases, and 17 bases lay in between. DNA for the CDR3: TGTGCCACCAGCAGAGATTATCTCCGGGGGGAGTCCCAGCATTTT. This sequence encodes CATSRDYLRGESQHF.

The chain uses TRBV9 and TRBJ2-5, with 7 bases matching TRBD2. The CDR3 has 16 amino acids. CDR1 is SGDLS and CDR2 is YYNGEE in the germline V gene. V shed 0 bases and J 1 base; nucleotides not matched to a gene: 6. The CDR3 region is CASSVGGAGTQETQYF. In nucleotides, the CDR3 is TGTGCCAGCAGCGTAGGCGGAGCGGGGACCCAAGAGACCCAGTACTTC. The variable domain in full, completed from reference TRBV9 and TRBJ2-5, reads DSGVTQTPKHLITATGQRVTLRCSPRSGDLSVYWYQQSLDQGLQFLIQYYNGEERAKGNILERFSAQQFPDLHSELNLSSLELGDSALYFCASSVGGAGTQETQYFGPGTRLLVL.

The V call is TRBV15, the J call TRBJ1-3; TRBD1 is a possible D gene (6 bases). Trimming stripped 1 base from V and 8 bases from J, with 12 bases between. Germline values: CDR1 LNHNV, CDR2 YYDKDF (reference sequence). This CDR3 spans 14 amino acids. The CDR3 reads CATSRAGRGYTIYF. CDR3 DNA: TGTGCCACCAGCAGAGCGGGCAGGGGCTACACCATATATTTT.